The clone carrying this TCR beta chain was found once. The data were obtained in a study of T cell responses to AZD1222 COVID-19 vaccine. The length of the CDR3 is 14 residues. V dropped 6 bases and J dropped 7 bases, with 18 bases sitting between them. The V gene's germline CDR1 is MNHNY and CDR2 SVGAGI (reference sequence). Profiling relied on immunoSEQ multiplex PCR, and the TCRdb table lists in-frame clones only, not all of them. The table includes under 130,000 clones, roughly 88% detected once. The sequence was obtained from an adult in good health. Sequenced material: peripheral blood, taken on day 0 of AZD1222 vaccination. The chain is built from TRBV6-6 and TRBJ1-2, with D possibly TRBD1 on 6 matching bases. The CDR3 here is CASRRTGLGGGYTF. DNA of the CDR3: TGTGCCAGCAGGCGTACAGGGTTGGGCGGTGGCTACACCTTC.